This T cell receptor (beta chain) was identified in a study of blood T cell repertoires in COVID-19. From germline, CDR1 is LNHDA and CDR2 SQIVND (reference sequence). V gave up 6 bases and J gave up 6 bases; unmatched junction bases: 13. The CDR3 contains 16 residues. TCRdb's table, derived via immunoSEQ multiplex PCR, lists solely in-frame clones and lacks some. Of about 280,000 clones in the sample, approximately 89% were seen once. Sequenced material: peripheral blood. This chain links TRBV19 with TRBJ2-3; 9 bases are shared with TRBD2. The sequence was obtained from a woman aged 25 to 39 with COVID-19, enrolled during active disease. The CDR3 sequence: CASRERGAGLADTQYF. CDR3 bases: TGTGCCAGTAGAGAGCGGGGGGCCGGGTTAGCGGATACGCAGTATTTT.